The T cell receptor beta chain under discussion was sequenced for a study of T-cell reconstitution after alpha-beta-depleted transplantation in children. The CDR3 covers 16 residues. V gave up 0 bases and J gave up 7 bases; unmatched junction bases: 8. Germline-derived CDR1 and CDR2 are SGHDT and YYEEEE. The TCRbeta library incorporated unique molecular identifiers. TCRdb reprocessed the PCR reads with MiXCR, giving one entry per CDR3 protein. The repertoire has 350,000 to 400,000 distinct CDR3 sequences, around 20% of them found once; the top ten carry around 4%. The chain couples TRBV5-6 to TRBJ2-1; 9 positions match TRBD2. Here the sequenced sample was PBMCs from the stem cell graft donor, taken from the stem cell graft. The TCR originated in a human donor who donated a stem cell graft to a child with acute myeloid leukemia. CDR3 sequence: CASSLEGAGGGNEQFF. Written as DNA, the CDR3 is TGTGCCAGCAGCTTGGAGGGAGCGGGAGGTGGGAATGAGCAGTTCTTC.